Listed here is a single T cell receptor (beta chain). This sample was taken from a study of shared clonotypes between healthy human individuals. The table came from immunoSEQ multiplex PCR; TCRdb's copy has only in-frame clones and leaves some out. There are over 1.5 million clones in the sample; 95% to 99% occur only once, and roughly 0.45% lies in the top ten. CDR1 and CDR2 from the germline V gene are MNHEY and SVGAGI. CDR3 size: 14 residues. V was shortened by 5 bases and J by 3 bases, with 14 bases between the two germline ends. This TCR came from a man aged 25 to 45 in good health. The rearrangement uses TRBV6-5 and TRBJ2-7, with D perhaps matching TRBD2 (5 bases). Sequencing was performed on naive CD4+ T cells sorted from blood. This sample's subset: CD45RA+ positively selected. CDR3 in amino acids: CASSKADRRYEQYF. DNA of the CDR3: TGTGCCAGCAGTAAAGCGGACCGGCGCTACGAGCAGTACTTC.